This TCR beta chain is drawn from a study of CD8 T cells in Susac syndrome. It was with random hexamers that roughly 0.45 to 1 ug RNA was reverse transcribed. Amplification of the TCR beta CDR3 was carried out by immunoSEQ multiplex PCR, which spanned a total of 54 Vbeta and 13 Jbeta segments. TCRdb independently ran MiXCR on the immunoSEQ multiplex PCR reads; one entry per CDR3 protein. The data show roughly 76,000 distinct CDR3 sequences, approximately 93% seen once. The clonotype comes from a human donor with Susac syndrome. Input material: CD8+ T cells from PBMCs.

The CDR3 DNA reads TGTGCCAGCAGCATAAGGACTAGCGGGCAAGAGACCCAGTACTTC. This gives the protein CASSIRTSGQETQYF. The chain employs TRBV3-1 and TRBJ2-5; 11 nucleotides align to TRBD2. The CDR3 is 15 amino acids. V trimming: 5 bases; J trimming: 2 bases; junction bases outside the gene matches: 4. The V gene's germline CDR1 is LGHDT and CDR2 YNNKEL (reference sequence).